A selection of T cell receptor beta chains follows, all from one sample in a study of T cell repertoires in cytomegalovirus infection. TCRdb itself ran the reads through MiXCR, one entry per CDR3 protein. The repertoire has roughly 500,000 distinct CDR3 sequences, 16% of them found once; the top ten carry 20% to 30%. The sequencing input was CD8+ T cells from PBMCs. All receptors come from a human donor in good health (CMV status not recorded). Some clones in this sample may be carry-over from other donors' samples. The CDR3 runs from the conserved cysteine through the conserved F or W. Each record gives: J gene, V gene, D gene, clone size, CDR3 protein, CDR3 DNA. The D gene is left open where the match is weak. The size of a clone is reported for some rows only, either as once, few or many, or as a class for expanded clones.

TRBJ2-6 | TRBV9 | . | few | CASSAPLSGANVLTF | TGTGCCAGCAGCGCCCCTCTCTCTGGGGCCAACGTCCTGACTTTC
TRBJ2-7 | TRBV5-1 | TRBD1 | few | CASSWGQTDYEQYF | TGCGCCAGCAGCTGGGGACAGACCGACTACGAGCAGTACTTC
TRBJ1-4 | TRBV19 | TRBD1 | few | CASSRRQGRVEKLFF | TGTGCCAGTAGTAGGAGACAGGGGAGAGTCGAAAAACTGTTTTTT
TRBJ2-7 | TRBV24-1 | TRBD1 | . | CATSEAGGYEQYF | TGTGCCACCAGTGAGGCAGGGGGCTACGAGCAGTACTTC
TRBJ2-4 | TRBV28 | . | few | CASKGGIIAKNIQYF | TGTGCCAGCAAAGGAGGGATCATAGCCAAAAACATTCAGTACTTC
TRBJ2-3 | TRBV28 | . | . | CASTVDLGADTQYF | TGTGCCAGCACCGTCGATTTAGGCGCAGATACGCAGTATTTT
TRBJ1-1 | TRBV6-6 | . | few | CASSPRGGTYTPTTLNTEAFF | TGTGCCAGCAGCCCCCGAGGGGGAACCTATACGCCCACGACATTGAACACTGAAGCTTTCTTT
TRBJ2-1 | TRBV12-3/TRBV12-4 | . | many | CASSFSGTPYNEQFF | TGTGCCAGCAGTTTCTCCGGGACCCCCTACAATGAGCAGTTCTTC
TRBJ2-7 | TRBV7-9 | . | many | CASSFGPDEQYF | TGTGCCAGCAGCTTTGGACCCGACGAGCAGTACTTC
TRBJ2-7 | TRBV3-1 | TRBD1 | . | CASSQVDRPAARQYF | TGTGCCAGCAGCCAAGTGGACAGGCCAGCCGCCCGGCAGTACTTC
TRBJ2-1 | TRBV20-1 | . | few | CSAPISGNEQFF | TGCAGTGCCCCAATTAGCGGCAATGAGCAGTTCTTC
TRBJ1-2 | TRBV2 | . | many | CARAEANYGYTF | TGTGCCAGGGCTGAAGCTAACTATGGCTACACCTTC
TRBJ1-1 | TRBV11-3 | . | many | CASSLPGGTEAFF | TGTGCCAGCAGCTTACCGGGGGGCACTGAAGCTTTCTTT
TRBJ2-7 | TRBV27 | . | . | CATRVPPGREQYF | TGTGCCACACGCGTCCCGCCGGGGAGGGAGCAGTACTTC
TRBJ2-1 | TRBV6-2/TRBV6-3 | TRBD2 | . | CASSYVWEGNNEHFF | TGTGCCAGCAGTTACGTGTGGGAGGGCAACAATGAGCATTTCTTC
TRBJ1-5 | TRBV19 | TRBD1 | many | CASTETTGRRPQHF | TGTGCCAGTACTGAGACGACAGGGCGTCGGCCCCAGCATTTT
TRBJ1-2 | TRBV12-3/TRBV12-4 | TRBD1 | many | CASSLSGTASYGYTF | TGTGCCAGCAGTTTATCTGGGACAGCGAGCTATGGCTACACCTTC
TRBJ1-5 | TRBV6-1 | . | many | CASSVTGTHQPQHF | TGTGCCAGCAGCGTAACCGGGACCCATCAGCCCCAGCATTTT
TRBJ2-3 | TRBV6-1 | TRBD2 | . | CASSEPPLAGGTDTQYF | TGTGCCAGCAGTGAGCCCCCACTAGCGGGGGGGACAGATACGCAGTATTTT
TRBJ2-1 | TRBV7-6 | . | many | CASSPRQEGHNEQFF | TGTGCCAGCAGCCCACGACAGGAGGGACACAATGAGCAGTTCTTC
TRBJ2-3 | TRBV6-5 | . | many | CATGRGASADTQYF | TGTGCCACGGGCCGGGGGGCCTCGGCAGATACGCAGTATTTT
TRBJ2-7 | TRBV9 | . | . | CASSDPRKGWDYEQYF | TGTGCCAGCAGCGACCCTCGTAAGGGGTGGGACTACGAGCAGTACTTC
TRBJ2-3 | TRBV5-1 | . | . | CASSNRRTDTQYF | TGCGCCAGCAGCAACAGGCGCACAGATACGCAGTATTTT
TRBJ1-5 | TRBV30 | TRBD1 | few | CAWSDRAPTSNQPQHF | TGTGCCTGGTCGGACAGGGCCCCAACGAGCAATCAGCCCCAGCATTTT
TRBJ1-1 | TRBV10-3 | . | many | CAISGGNQNTEAFF | TGTGCCATCAGTGGGGGGAATCAGAACACTGAAGCTTTCTTT
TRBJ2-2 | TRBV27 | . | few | CASSSSLGPGELFF | TGTGCCAGCAGTTCGTCACTAGGGCCCGGGGAGCTGTTTTTT
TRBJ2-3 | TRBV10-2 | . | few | CASSRLLNTDTQYF | TGCGCCAGCAGTCGGCTCCTAAACACAGATACGCAGTATTTT
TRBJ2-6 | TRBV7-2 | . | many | CASSFLFSGANVLTF | TGTGCCAGCAGCTTCCTTTTTTCCGGGGCCAACGTCCTGACTTTC
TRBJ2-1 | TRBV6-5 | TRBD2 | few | CASTALAGSYNEQFF | TGTGCCAGCACCGCACTAGCGGGATCATACAATGAGCAGTTCTTC
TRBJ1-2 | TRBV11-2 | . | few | CASSLDLGGGGYGYTF | TGTGCCAGCAGCTTAGATTTAGGTGGAGGGGGCTATGGCTACACCTTC
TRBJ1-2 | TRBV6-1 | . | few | CATRVPPIPKFYGYTF | TGTGCCACCAGGGTCCCCCCGATCCCGAAATTCTATGGCTACACCTTC
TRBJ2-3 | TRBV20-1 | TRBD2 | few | CSAPPGLGLF | TGCAGTGCTCCTCCGGGACTAGGATTATTT
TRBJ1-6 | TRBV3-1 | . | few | CASSQEPPGGGPLHF | TGTGCCAGCAGCCAAGAACCCCCCGGCGGGGGCCCCCTCCACTTT
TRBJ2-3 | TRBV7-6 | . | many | CASSPRGDGMDTDTQYF | TGTGCCAGCAGCCCCAGGGGGGACGGGATGGACACAGATACGCAGTATTTT
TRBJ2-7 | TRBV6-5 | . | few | CASSYSKWGEQYF | TGTGCCAGCAGTTACTCCAAGTGGGGGGAGCAGTACTTC
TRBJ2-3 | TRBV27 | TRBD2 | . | CASSFTGGALTDMQYF | TGTGCCAGCAGTTTTACGGGAGGGGCTTTGACAGATATGCAGTATTTT
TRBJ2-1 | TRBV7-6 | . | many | CASSHRGLNEQFF | TGTGCCAGCAGCCACAGGGGACTCAATGAGCAGTTCTTC
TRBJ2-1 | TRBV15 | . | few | CATSREEGIYNEQFF | TGTGCCACCAGCCGTGAGGAGGGAATCTACAATGAGCAGTTCTTC
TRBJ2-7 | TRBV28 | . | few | CASSLTYNSYEQYF | TGTGCCAGCAGTTTAACTTATAACTCCTACGAGCAGTACTTC
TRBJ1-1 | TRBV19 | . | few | CASSILEGYTEAFF | TGTGCCAGTAGTATCTTGGAGGGCTACACTGAAGCTTTCTTT
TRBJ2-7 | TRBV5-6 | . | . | CASSQGTFSYEQYF | TGTGCCAGCAGCCAGGGGACTTTCTCCTACGAGCAGTACTTC
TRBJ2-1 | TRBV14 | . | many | CASSQSAGAIDEQFF | TGTGCCAGCAGCCAGTCTGCAGGGGCGATCGATGAGCAGTTCTTC
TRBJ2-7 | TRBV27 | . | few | CASSLGSLPYEQYF | TGTGCCAGCAGTTTAGGAAGTCTCCCCTACGAGCAGTACTTC
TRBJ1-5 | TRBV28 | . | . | CASLTERGPRQPQHF | TGTGCCAGTCTTACAGAAAGGGGTCCCAGGCAGCCCCAGCATTTT
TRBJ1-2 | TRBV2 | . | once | CASSQGGCYTF | TGTGCCAGCAGTCAGGGTGGTTGCTACACCTTC